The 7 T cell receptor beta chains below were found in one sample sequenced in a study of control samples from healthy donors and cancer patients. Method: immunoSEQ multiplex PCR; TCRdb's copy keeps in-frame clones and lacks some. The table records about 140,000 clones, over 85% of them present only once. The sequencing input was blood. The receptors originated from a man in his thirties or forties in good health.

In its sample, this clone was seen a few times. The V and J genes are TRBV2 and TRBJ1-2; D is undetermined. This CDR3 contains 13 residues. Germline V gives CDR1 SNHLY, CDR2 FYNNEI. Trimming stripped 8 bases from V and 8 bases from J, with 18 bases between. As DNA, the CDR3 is TGTGCCAGCGGTTATGAGACTACGGGGGGCTACACCTTC. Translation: CASGYETTGGYTF.

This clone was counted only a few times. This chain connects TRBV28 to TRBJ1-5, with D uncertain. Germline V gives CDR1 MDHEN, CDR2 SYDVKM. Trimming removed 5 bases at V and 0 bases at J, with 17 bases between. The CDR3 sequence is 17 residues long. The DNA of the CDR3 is TGTGCCAGCAGTCTCGGGATCTTTGACCGTAGCAATCAGCCCCAGCATTTT. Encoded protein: CASSLGIFDRSNQPQHF.

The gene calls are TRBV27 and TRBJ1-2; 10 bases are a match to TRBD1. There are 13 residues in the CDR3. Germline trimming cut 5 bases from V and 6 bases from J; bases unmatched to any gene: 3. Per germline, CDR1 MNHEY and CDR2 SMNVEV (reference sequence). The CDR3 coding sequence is TGTGCCAGCAGTCCCGGACAGGGGGATGGCTACACCTTC. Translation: CASSPGQGDGYTF.

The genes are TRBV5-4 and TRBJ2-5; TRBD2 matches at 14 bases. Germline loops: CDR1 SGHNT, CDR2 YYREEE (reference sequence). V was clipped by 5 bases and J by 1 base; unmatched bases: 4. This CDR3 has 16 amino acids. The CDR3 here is CASRRLAGGSQETQYF. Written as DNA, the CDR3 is TGTGCCAGCAGAAGACTAGCGGGAGGGTCCCAAGAGACCCAGTACTTC.

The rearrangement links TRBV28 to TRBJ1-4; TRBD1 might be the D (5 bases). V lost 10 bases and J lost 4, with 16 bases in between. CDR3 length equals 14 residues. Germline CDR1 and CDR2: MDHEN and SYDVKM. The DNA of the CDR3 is TGTGCCACCCTGACGGGGCATATTAATGAAAAACTGTTTTTT. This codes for CATLTGHINEKLFF.

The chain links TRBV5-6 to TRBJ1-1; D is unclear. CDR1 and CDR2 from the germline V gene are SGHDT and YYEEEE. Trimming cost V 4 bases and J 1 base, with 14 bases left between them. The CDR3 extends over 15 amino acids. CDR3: CASSGKGGTNTEAFF. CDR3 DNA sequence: TGTGCCAGCAGCGGGAAGGGCGGCACGAACACTGAAGCTTTCTTT.

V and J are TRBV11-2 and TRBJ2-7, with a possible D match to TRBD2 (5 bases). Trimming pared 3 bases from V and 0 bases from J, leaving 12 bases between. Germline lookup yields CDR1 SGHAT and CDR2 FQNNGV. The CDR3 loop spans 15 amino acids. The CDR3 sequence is CASSFFGGASYEQYF. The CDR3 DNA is TGTGCCAGCAGCTTTTTCGGAGGCGCCTCCTACGAGCAGTACTTC.